These 27 T cell receptor beta chains were sequenced from one sample in a study of regulatory T cells in long-lasting Graves disease. For TCR beta, libraries came from iRepertoire HTBI primers and Arm-PCR of CDR3 regions. TCRdb re-called the multiplex PCR reads with MiXCR, one entry per CDR3 protein. The table records about 470,000 distinct CDR3 sequences, 20% to 25% of them present only once. Specified time point: persistent/refractory GD, antithyroid drugs over 5 years with positive TRAb. There was RNA extracted from PBMCs, and the TCR library was made from it. Sequenced here: peripheral blood mononuclear cells (PBMCs), sampled when the disease was refractory, from a patient treated with antithyroid drugs. The origin of the receptors is a female donor with Graves disease.

The sample holds many counts of this clonotype. The rearrangement links TRBV28 to TRBJ2-5; D not certain. CDR1 is MDHEN and CDR2 is SYDVKM in the germline V gene. Trimming shortened V by 8 bases and J by 5 bases, and 15 bases separated the two germline ends. The CDR3 has 13 amino acids. CDR3 sequence: CASGEFAGETQYF. The CDR3 bases are TGTGCCAGCGGCGAGTTCGCCGGGGAGACCCAGTACTTC.

This clonotype has more than one count but fewer than ten. The genes are TRBV9 and TRBJ2-2, with 7 bases that match TRBD1. Germline trimming cut 4 bases from V and 2 bases from J; bases unmatched to any gene: 8. Germline V gene data show CDR1 as SGDLS and CDR2 as YYNGEE. The CDR3 runs 16 residues. The CDR3 region is CASSPRTGGNTGELFF. CDR3 DNA sequence: TGTGCCAGCAGCCCCCGGACAGGAGGCAACACCGGGGAGCTGTTTTTT. Drawing the rest from reference TRBV9 and TRBJ2-2, the complete variable domain is DSGVTQTPKHLITATGQRVTLRCSPRSGDLSVYWYQQSLDQGLQFLIQYYNGEERAKGNILERFSAQQFPDLHSELNLSSLELGDSALYFCASSPRTGGNTGELFFGEGSRLTVL.

This clonotype appeared a few times. The rearrangement uses TRBV28 and TRBJ2-7, with D unresolved. The germline V and J ends were trimmed by 5 bases and 5 bases, with 10 bases remaining between them. Germline CDR1 and CDR2: MDHEN and SYDVKM. CDR3 length equals 12 residues. The chain's CDR3 is CASSPLLNEQYF. The CDR3 nucleotides are TGTGCCAGCAGTCCCCTTTTGAACGAGCAGTACTTC.

This clonotype was counted at least ten times. The rearrangement joins TRBV7-2 to TRBJ2-3, with D perhaps TRBD1 or TRBD2 (6 bases each). V lost 1 base and J 0 bases, leaving 8 bases between the germline ends. The germline V gene encodes CDR1 SGHTA and CDR2 FQGNSA. This CDR3 has 15 residues. Here the CDR3 reads CASSLGGASTDTQYF. The CDR3 region has the DNA TGTGCCAGCAGCTTAGGGGGGGCAAGCACAGATACGCAGTATTTT. The full variable domain, with the rest looked up from reference TRBV7-2 and TRBJ2-3, is GAGVSQSPSNKVTEKGKDVELRCDPISGHTALYWYRQSLGQGLEFLIYFQGNSAPDKSGLPSDRFSAERTGGSVSTLTIQRTQQEDSAVYLCASSLGGASTDTQYFGPGTRLTVL.

In its sample, this clonotype was seen a few times. The CDR3 is CASSFYRANTEAFF. The CDR3 DNA reads as TGTGCCAGCAGCTTCTACAGGGCGAACACTGAAGCTTTCTTT. This rearrangement joins TRBV5-6 to TRBJ1-1; TRBD1 might be the D (6 bases). V lost 2 bases to trimming and J lost 1 base, with 9 bases between them. Germline V gene lookup returns CDR1 SGHDT and CDR2 YYEEEE. CDR3 length: 14 amino acids.

The chain employs TRBV28 and TRBJ2-7, with D possibly matching TRBD1 (6 bases). The germline CDR1 and CDR2 sequences are MDHEN and SYDVKM. V gave up 1 base and J gave up 3 bases, with 19 bases separating them. CDR3 length: 17 residues. CDR3 protein: CASSLSRTGTRDYEQYF. The CDR3 coding sequence is TGTGCCAGCAGTTTATCCCGGACCGGGACAAGAGACTACGAGCAGTACTTC.

This clonotype came up a few times. V gene TRBV20-1 combines with J gene TRBJ2-3; no clear D. Trimming took off 2 bases at V and 2 bases at J, with 5 bases between the two ends. Germline V lookup: CDR1 DFQATT, CDR2 SNEGSKA (reference sequence). The CDR3 extends over 12 amino acids. The CDR3 DNA sequence: TGCAGTGCTAGACAGATCACAGATACGCAGTATTTT. This sequence encodes CSARQITDTQYF.

The CDR3 DNA follows: TGTGCCAGCAGTTTTGGTCCCCGGGGGGGGGACACTGAAGCTTTCTTT. Encoded protein: CASSFGPRGGDTEAFF. The genes are TRBV27 and TRBJ1-1, with D maybe TRBD1 (5 bases). The CDR3 contains 16 residues. Germline assignment: CDR1 MNHEY and CDR2 SMNVEV (reference sequence). Trimming pared 3 bases from V and 3 bases from J, leaving 17 bases between.

This clonotype was observed many times. The V and J genes are TRBV5-6 and TRBJ1-1; possible D gene TRBD1, 5 bases. The germline V gene encodes CDR1 SGHDT and CDR2 YYEEEE. V shed 0 bases and J shed 1 base, with 10 bases lying between them. This CDR3 spans 15 amino acids. The CDR3 loop reads CASSLGDGRNTEAFF. In nucleotides, the CDR3 is TGTGCCAGCAGCTTGGGGGACGGGAGGAACACTGAAGCTTTCTTT.

Ten or more counts support this clonotype. Since a much larger clone is just one base distant, this may be a read error. This CDR3 fails to terminate in the conserved phenylalanine or tryptophan, so it likely reflects a read error. CDR3 loop: CASSLGGMNTEAFL. The CDR3 region has the DNA TGTGCCAGCAGTTTAGGCGGGATGAACACTGAAGCTTTCCTT. The gene calls are TRBV27 and TRBJ1-1; D is undetermined. In germline, CDR1 is MNHEY, CDR2 SMNVEV (reference sequence). The CDR3 runs 14 residues. V lost 2 bases, J lost 0 bases, and 7 bases lay in between.

This clonotype was picked up many times. The V call is TRBV28, the J call TRBJ1-2; D not certain. Trimming left V 7 bases short and J 5 bases short, with 8 bases between. The CDR3 is 11 amino acids. Per the germline V gene, CDR1 is MDHEN and CDR2 is SYDVKM. The CDR3 nucleotides are TGTGCCAGCAACCCCGGGTATGGCTACACCTTC. The encoded protein is CASNPGYGYTF.

At least ten counts were recorded for this clonotype. This sequence joins TRBV13 and TRBJ2-4, with 11 bases lining up with TRBD1. The V segment lost 5 bases and the J segment 5 bases; nucleotides outside the gene matches: 11. The CDR3 totals 17 residues. Germline V gives CDR1 PRHDT, CDR2 FYEKMQ (reference sequence). CDR3: CASSIGQGAPAENIQYF. Here the CDR3 DNA reads TGTGCCAGCAGCATCGGACAGGGGGCTCCCGCCGAAAACATTCAGTACTTC.

The CDR3 nucleotides read TGTGCCAGCAGCTCCCCCTCGCGGGAGGAGCAGTTCTTC. Its translation: CASSSPSREEQFF. The J gene is TRBJ2-1, the V gene TRBV7-9; the match to TRBD2 covers 7 bases. Germline CDR1 reads SEHNR; CDR2 reads FQNEAQ (reference sequence). The CDR3 runs to 13 residues. V lost 4 bases to trimming and J lost 10 bases; unmatched junction nucleotides: 7.

The J gene is TRBJ2-2, the V gene TRBV6-1, with D perhaps matching TRBD1 (6 bases). CDR3 length equals 16 residues. Germline V gene lookup returns CDR1 MNHNS and CDR2 SASEGT. Trimming cost V 5 bases and J 2 bases, with 15 bases left between them. CDR3 in amino acids: CASSTQGGRNTGELFF. The CDR3 DNA sequence: TGTGCCAGCAGTACACAGGGTGGCCGCAACACCGGGGAGCTGTTTTTT.

The chain couples TRBV6-1 to TRBJ2-1; D is possibly TRBD2 (5 bases). The germline CDR1 and CDR2 sequences are MNHNS and SASEGT. The CDR3 has 13 residues. Trimming stripped 5 bases from V and 7 bases from J, with 12 bases between. The CDR3 DNA follows: TGTGCCAGCAGTCCACGGGGTTCGAATGAGCAGTTCTTC. This sequence encodes CASSPRGSNEQFF.

For this clonotype: Since no conserved phenylalanine or tryptophan closes the CDR3, a read error is the likely cause. The CDR3 bases are TGTGCCAGCAGCCAAGTTGGGCCTCCCGGGGACATTCAGTACCTC. It yields the protein CASSQVGPPGDIQYL. The chain links TRBV14 to TRBJ2-4, with D perhaps TRBD2 (5 bases). The CDR3 length is 15 residues. The V end was cut by 1 base, the J end by 8 bases, with 15 bases between. CDR1 is SGHDN, CDR2 FVKESK, per germline.

A few counts support this clonotype. The chain couples TRBV28 to TRBJ1-5; D remains ambiguous. This CDR3 is 17 amino acids long. V lost 1 base, J lost 0 bases, and 13 bases lay in between. The germline gives CDR1 MDHEN, CDR2 SYDVKM. CDR3 coding DNA: TGTGCCAGCAGTTTATCCGGCAGCTCCTATAGCAATCAGCCCCAGCATTTT. Protein sequence: CASSLSGSSYSNQPQHF.

This clonotype was seen at least ten times. The chain recombines TRBV7-3 with TRBJ2-5, with D possibly matching TRBD1 (6 bases). The CDR3 is 15 residues long. V lost 3 bases to trimming and J lost 5 bases, with 16 bases between them. Germline CDR1 and CDR2: SGHTA and FQGTGA. DNA of the CDR3: TGTGCCAGCAGCTTGGGACACCTGGTTAGGGAGACCCAGTACTTC. The encoded protein is CASSLGHLVRETQYF.

V usage is TRBV4-2 and J usage is TRBJ1-4; D may be TRBD1 (5 bases). Trimming stripped 0 bases from V and 8 bases from J, with 10 bases between. The germline gives CDR1 LGHNA, CDR2 YNFKEQ. The CDR3 covers 14 residues. CDR3 sequence reads: CASSQEDIREKLFF. The CDR3 DNA follows: TGTGCCAGCAGCCAAGAGGACATTCGGGAAAAACTGTTTTTT.

Ten or more counts support this clonotype. The rearrangement links TRBV10-3 to TRBJ2-5; D possibly corresponds to TRBD1 (6 bases). CDR1 is ENHRY, CDR2 SYGVKD, per germline. The CDR3 has 14 amino acids. V lost 0 bases to trimming and J lost 2 bases, with 7 bases between them. The CDR3 nucleotides are TGTGCCATCAGTGAGTCGACAGGTCAAGAGACCCAGTACTTC. Its protein is CAISESTGQETQYF.

This clonotype came up many times. The gene calls are TRBV28 and TRBJ1-1, with unresolved D. The length of the CDR3 is 12 residues. CDR1 is MDHEN, CDR2 SYDVKM, per germline. V was cut by 3 bases and J by 8 bases, with 10 bases left in between. The CDR3 reads CASSLIPSEAFF. In DNA, the CDR3 is TGTGCCAGCAGTTTGATTCCCTCGGAAGCTTTCTTT.

This clonotype was observed a single time. The J gene is TRBJ1-1, the V gene TRBV5-5; D gene ambiguous. V was trimmed by 0 bases and J by 6 bases, leaving 15 bases between them. From germline, CDR1 is SGHKS and CDR2 YYEKEE (reference sequence). The CDR3 length is 15 residues. The DNA of the CDR3 is TGTGCCAGCAGCTTGGTTCCGGGGATGTTTTCTGAAGCTTTCTTT. It encodes CASSLVPGMFSEAFF.

This clonotype was seen ten or more times. The V and J genes are TRBV2 and TRBJ1-5, with a possible D match to TRBD1 (5 bases). The germline gives CDR1 SNHLY, CDR2 FYNNEI. V lost 2 bases to trimming and J lost 3 bases, with 14 bases between them. This CDR3 contains 16 residues. The CDR3 protein is CASSEHAGPSNQPQHF. The CDR3 DNA sequence: TGTGCCAGCAGTGAACATGCAGGGCCCTCCAATCAGCCCCAGCATTTT. Looking up the rest from reference TRBV2 and TRBJ1-5 gives the full variable domain: EPEVTQTPSHQVTQMGQEVILRCVPISNHLYFYWYRQILGQKVEFLVSFYNNEISEKSEIFDDQFSVERPDGSNFTLKIRSTKLEDSAMYFCASSEHAGPSNQPQHFGDGTRLSIL.

In the case of this clonotype: This could be a read error, since a much larger clone is one nucleotide away. The chain has TRBV3-1 and TRBJ1-6; 9 nucleotides match TRBD1. The CDR3 totals 16 residues. The junction had 8 bases not matched to a gene; V was cut back by 4 bases and J by 7 bases. Germline values: CDR1 LGHDT, CDR2 YNNKEL (reference sequence). This CDR3 is CASSRRLGQGNSPLHF. The CDR3 DNA reads as TGTGCCAGCAGCCGACGACTTGGACAGGGGAATTCACCCCTCCACTTT. The full variable domain, in which reference TRBV3-1 and TRBJ1-6 provide the parts outside the CDR3, is DTAVSQTPKYLVTQMGNDKSIKCEQNLGHDTMYWYKQDSKKFLKIMFSYNNKELIINETVPNRFSPKSPDKAHLNLHINSLELGDSAVYFCASSRRLGQGNSPLHFGNGTRLTVT.

This clonotype has just a few counts. The chain couples TRBV5-1 to TRBJ1-1; D unresolved. The germline gives CDR1 SGHRS, CDR2 YFSETQ. The germline V and J ends were trimmed by 7 bases and 0 bases, with 13 bases remaining between them. The CDR3 spans 14 residues. The chain's CDR3 is CASGAEVMNTEAFF. CDR3 bases: TGCGCCAGCGGCGCGGAGGTGATGAACACTGAAGCTTTCTTT.

This clonotype has more than one count but fewer than ten. The rearrangement uses TRBV9 and TRBJ1-1; D is unclear. The ends were cut back, 4 bases at V and 4 bases at J, with 14 bases in the middle. The CDR3 spans 14 residues. Germline assignment: CDR1 SGDLS and CDR2 YYNGEE. The CDR3 loop is CASSPRLRLTEAFF. The CDR3 coding sequence is TGTGCCAGCAGCCCCCGTCTGCGTCTCACTGAAGCTTTCTTT.

The sample holds a few counts of this clonotype. This chain connects TRBV29-1 to TRBJ1-1; unclear D gene. Trimming took off 7 bases at V and 4 bases at J, with 16 bases between the two ends. The CDR3 sequence is 13 residues long. Germline values: CDR1 SQVTM, CDR2 ANQGSEA. CDR3 sequence: CSAVWDLGTEAFF. CDR3 sequence (DNA): TGCAGCGCGGTCTGGGATCTGGGCACTGAAGCTTTCTTT.